This T cell receptor (beta chain) stems from a study of PD-L1 blockade in urothelial cancer. Study information: The patients first took atezolizumab around 2014, receiving 1,200 mg intravenously every 3 weeks.

Sample time point: pretreatment peripheral blood. CDR3 size: 15 residues. The V gene's germline CDR1 is SGHNT and CDR2 YENEEA. Trimming cost V 0 bases and J 4 bases; bases outside gene matches: 4. Measured with immunoSEQ multiplex PCR; TCRdb has only the in-frame clones, and not every one. The data show some 38,000 clones, about 85% seen once. The V and J genes are TRBV11-3 and TRBJ2-7, with 9 bases lining up with TRBD2. Sequencing used PBMCs, obtained around atezolizumab (anti-PD-L1) treatment. The receptor was derived from a man at least 80 years old with urothelial cancer. The DNA for the CDR3 is TGTGCCAGCAGCTTAGACGGTAGCGGGAGATACGAGCAGTACTTC. Amino acids: CASSLDGSGRYEQYF.